These 27 T cell receptor beta chains were sequenced from one sample in a study of blood T cell repertoires in COVID-19. Sequencing was performed with immunoSEQ multiplex PCR; in TCRdb, only in-frame clones are kept and a portion is missing. The table records 56,000 or so clones, roughly 80% of them present only once. The sequenced sample consisted of peripheral blood. The receptors derive from a man over 45 with acute or convalescent COVID-19.

The gene calls are TRBV7-3 and TRBJ2-1; 10 bases are shared with TRBD2. The V and J ends lost 4 bases and 6 bases, in that order; junction bases with no gene match: 3. The CDR3 is 14 amino acids. CDR1 and CDR2 from the germline V gene are SGHTA and FQGTGA. DNA for the CDR3: TGTGCCAGCAGCTCGGGACTAGCGCGCAATGAGCAGTTCTTC. Its protein is CASSSGLARNEQFF.

The chain has TRBV27 and TRBJ2-7; 8 bases align to TRBD2. CDR3 length: 16 amino acids. CDR1 and CDR2 from the germline V gene are MNHEY and SMNVEV (reference sequence). J lost 3 bases, V lost 0 bases, and 7 bases had no gene match. The CDR3 coding sequence is TGTGCCAGCAGTTTATCGGGGGGACTAGGGGGCTACGAGCAGTACTTC. Amino acids: CASSLSGGLGGYEQYF.

This chain uses TRBV5-4 with TRBJ2-5; 7 bases match TRBD2. This CDR3 has 16 residues. CDR1 and CDR2 (germline): SGHNT, YYREEE (reference sequence). V dropped 6 bases and J dropped 2; count of bases not matched to a gene: 13. CDR3 in amino acids: CASTPGGGALQETQYF. The CDR3 nucleotides are TGTGCCAGCACCCCGGGAGGTGGGGCCTTACAAGAGACCCAGTACTTC.

In its sample, this clone ranks as medium-sized. The V gene is TRBV5-1, the J gene TRBJ1-6, with D tentatively TRBD1 (5 bases). Germline V gene data show CDR1 as SGHRS and CDR2 as YFSETQ. The V and J ends lost 2 bases and 7 bases respectively, with 19 bases between them. The CDR3 spans 17 residues. This chain's CDR3 is CASSLQRPGATNSPLHF. The DNA of the CDR3 is TGCGCCAGCAGCTTACAGAGACCTGGGGCAACGAATTCACCCCTCCACTTT.

This clone was picked up one time. V and J are TRBV6-5 and TRBJ1-1, with 9 nucleotides matching TRBD1. CDR1 is MNHEY, CDR2 SVGAGI, per germline. The V and J ends lost 9 bases and 6 bases, in that order; junction bases with no gene match: 11. CDR3 size: 14 residues. In DNA form, the CDR3 reads TGTGCCAGTAACAACAGGGGGCGTGAATCTGAAGCTTTCTTT. The encoded protein is CASNNRGRESEAFF.

This chain links TRBV5-1 with TRBJ2-1, with TRBD1 as a possible D gene (5 bases). CDR1 and CDR2 (germline): SGHRS, YFSETQ. The CDR3 sequence is 15 residues long. Trimming shortened V by 1 base and J by 0 bases, and 8 bases separated the two germline ends. CDR3 DNA: TGCGCCAGCAGCTTGCGTCAGGGCTCCTACAATGAGCAGTTCTTC. Protein product: CASSLRQGSYNEQFF.

The chain has TRBV5-4 and TRBJ1-1; no clear D. Between the trimmed V and J ends, which lost 0 bases and 5 bases, there was a span of 11 bases. Germline CDR1 SGHNT, CDR2 YYREEE (reference sequence). The CDR3 is 14 amino acids. The CDR3 DNA is TGTGCCAGCAGCTTGGGGCAGGTTGTTACTGAAGCTTTCTTT. Its translation is CASSLGQVVTEAFF.

The V gene is TRBV6-1, the J gene TRBJ2-7, with a tentative D call TRBD1 (6 bases). CDR1 MNHNS and CDR2 SASEGT come from the germline V gene. The V end lost 2 bases, the J end lost 5 bases, and 10 bases lay between the germline ends. The CDR3 loop spans 13 amino acids. DNA for the CDR3: TGTGCCAGCAGTGAAAGGACAGTTCACGAGCAGTACTTC. Amino acids: CASSERTVHEQYF.

The chain has TRBV29-1 and TRBJ2-1; 8 bases fit TRBD2. The CDR3 is 13 residues long. V shed 4 bases and J 7 bases; nucleotides not matched to a gene: 6. CDR1 is SQVTM, CDR2 ANQGSEA, per germline. The CDR3 loop is CSVVRGRINEQFF. CDR3 bases: TGCAGCGTTGTGCGCGGGAGGATTAATGAGCAGTTCTTC.

This chain connects TRBV29-1 to TRBJ2-1; TRBD1 matches at 7 bases. V lost 0 bases and J lost 6; bases outside the gene matches: 2. Germline V gene lookup returns CDR1 SQVTM and CDR2 ANQGSEA. CDR3 size: 13 residues. CDR3 sequence reads: CSVEEHRGNEQFF. The CDR3 nucleotides are TGCAGCGTTGAAGAGCACAGGGGCAATGAGCAGTTCTTC.

This chain connects TRBV29-1 to TRBJ1-2, with a possible D match to TRBD1 (6 bases). The V gene's germline CDR1 is SQVTM and CDR2 ANQGSEA. The CDR3 contains 11 residues. V dropped 2 bases and J dropped 8 bases, with 9 bases sitting between them. In DNA form, the CDR3 reads TGCAGCGTTGAACAGGGGCAAGGCTACACCTTC. Its protein is CSVEQGQGYTF.

The V call is TRBV6-5, the J call TRBJ2-2; the match to TRBD1 covers 8 bases. This CDR3 spans 13 amino acids. Unmatched junction bases numbered 1, after V lost 6 bases and J lost 4 bases. Germline V gene sequence: CDR1 MNHEY, CDR2 SVGAGI. CDR3 in amino acids: CASSQGATGELFF. DNA for the CDR3: TGTGCCAGCAGCCAGGGGGCCACCGGGGAGCTGTTTTTT.

This clone was counted only a few times. The V gene is TRBV25-1, the J gene TRBJ1-2; D not certain. The germline V gene encodes CDR1 MGHDK and CDR2 SYGVNS. This CDR3 is 11 amino acids long. The germline V and J ends were trimmed by 11 bases and 4 bases, with 11 bases remaining between them. The CDR3 loop is CACSGFYGYTF. The DNA of the CDR3 is TGTGCCTGTTCGGGATTCTATGGCTACACCTTC.

The chain combines TRBV12-3 or TRBV12-4 with TRBJ1-5; TRBD1 aligns across 8 bases. This CDR3 has 13 amino acids. V was pared by 5 bases and J by 7 bases, with 4 bases of the junction left unmatched. CDR3 coding DNA: TGTGCCAGCAGTCCAGGGGGCAGACAGCCCCAGCATTTT. Translation gives CASSPGGRQPQHF.

The gene calls are TRBV7-2 and TRBJ2-1; 7 bases fit TRBD1. V dropped 4 bases and J dropped 16; count of bases not matched to a gene: 13. Germline values: CDR1 SGHTA, CDR2 FQGNSA. The CDR3 contains 13 residues. CDR3 in DNA: TGTGCCAGCAGCTGGTTTAAGACAGGGCTTCCTTTCTTC. Protein: CASSWFKTGLPFF. The full variable domain, in which reference TRBV7-2 and TRBJ2-1 provide the parts outside the CDR3, is GAGVSQSPSNKVTEKGKDVELRCDPISGHTALYWYRQSLGQGLEFLIYFQGNSAPDKSGLPSDRFSAERTGGSVSTLTIQRTQQEDSAVYLCASSWFKTGLPFFGPGTRLTVL.

The rearrangement links TRBV5-4 to TRBJ2-7; TRBD2 matches 10 bases. Germline V lookup: CDR1 SGHNT, CDR2 YYREEE (reference sequence). This CDR3 has 14 amino acids. The trim removed 4 bases at V and 3 bases at J, leaving 4 bases unmatched. The DNA of the CDR3 is TGTGCCAGCAGCAGTGGACTAGCGGACTACGAGCAGTACTTC. Amino acid sequence: CASSSGLADYEQYF.

The chain links TRBV13 to TRBJ1-1; 10 bases map to TRBD1. The length of the CDR3 is 16 residues. The V segment lost 8 bases and the J segment 0 bases; nucleotides outside the gene matches: 9. CDR1 and CDR2 (germline): PRHDT, FYEKMQ (reference sequence). This chain's CDR3 is CASRDRGRRLNTEAFF. Written as DNA, the CDR3 is TGTGCCAGCCGCGACAGGGGGCGGAGGCTGAACACTGAAGCTTTCTTT.

The chain combines TRBV5-1 with TRBJ2-1; no clear D gene. This CDR3 comprises 17 residues. The germline gives CDR1 SGHRS, CDR2 YFSETQ. With 0 bases removed from V and 4 bases from J, the gap between germline ends came to 17 bases. The CDR3 coding sequence is TGCGCCAGCAGCTTGGAGTCAGAGGTGACCCCATACAATGAGCAGTTCTTC. It yields the protein CASSLESEVTPYNEQFF.

This clone was seen a handful of times. The J gene is TRBJ2-5, the V gene TRBV7-2, with a weak D call TRBD1 (6 bases). With 2 bases removed from V and 5 bases from J, the gap between germline ends came to 15 bases. The V gene's germline CDR1 is SGHTA and CDR2 FQGNSA. CDR3 size: 15 residues. The CDR3 protein is CASSLTGLIGETQYF. For the CDR3, the DNA is TGTGCCAGCAGCTTAACAGGGCTGATAGGGGAGACCCAGTACTTC.

This clone was picked up one time. The CDR3 DNA reads TGTGCCAGCACGTCCGGACAGGATACTTATGGCTACACCTTC. This sequence encodes CASTSGQDTYGYTF. The gene calls are TRBV6-5 and TRBJ1-2, with 7 nucleotides matching TRBD1. The CDR3 totals 14 residues. The germline gives CDR1 MNHEY, CDR2 SVGAGI. The junction had 10 bases not matched to a gene; V was cut back by 7 bases and J by 5 bases.

The chain is built from TRBV27 and TRBJ1-1; no clear D. The V end lost 0 bases, the J end lost 4 bases, and 9 bases lay between the germline ends. The CDR3 sequence is 14 residues long. Germline V gene lookup returns CDR1 MNHEY and CDR2 SMNVEV (reference sequence). Written as DNA, the CDR3 is TGTGCCAGCAGTTTATCGAACAGAGCCACTGAAGCTTTCTTT. This gives the protein CASSLSNRATEAFF.

The V gene is TRBV2, the J gene TRBJ1-2; TRBD1 agrees at 7 bases. V shed 6 bases and J 4 bases; nucleotides not matched to a gene: 8. Germline values: CDR1 SNHLY, CDR2 FYNNEI. The CDR3 is made up of 14 amino acids. The CDR3 DNA sequence: TGTGCCAGCAGCCCAGACAGGGATCTCTATGGCTACACCTTC. This gives the protein CASSPDRDLYGYTF.

This chain links TRBV29-1 with TRBJ1-1, with D possibly TRBD1 on 6 matching bases. The germline V gene has CDR1 SQVTM and CDR2 ANQGSEA. There are 12 residues in the CDR3. Trimming removed 5 bases at V and 2 bases at J, with 9 bases between. The CDR3 here is CSVPQGNTEAFF. In DNA, the CDR3 is TGCAGCGTTCCACAGGGAAACACTGAAGCTTTCTTT.

This clone was seen just once. This chain connects TRBV18 to TRBJ2-3, with 7 bases aligning to TRBD2. V trimming: 0 bases; J trimming: 7 bases; junction bases outside the gene matches: 13. The CDR3 loop spans 17 amino acids. CDR1 KGHSH and CDR2 LQKENI come from the germline V gene. The CDR3 is CASSPPTLADPRNTQYF. The CDR3 DNA reads as TGTGCCAGCTCACCACCGACCCTAGCGGACCCCAGAAATACGCAGTATTTT.

The V and J genes are TRBV10-1 and TRBJ2-7, with 8 bases fitting TRBD1. V shed 0 bases, J shed 7 bases, and the junction held 5 bases outside the gene matches. Germline V gene data show CDR1 as WNHNN and CDR2 as SYGVQD (reference sequence). This CDR3 spans 14 amino acids. CDR3 protein: CASSESTGAGEQYF. The CDR3 DNA is TGCGCCAGCAGTGAGTCGACAGGGGCGGGTGAGCAGTACTTC.

The rearrangement links TRBV11-2 to TRBJ2-5; 8 bases agree with TRBD2. The V gene end was trimmed by 3 bases and the J gene end by 6 bases; junction bases not matched to a gene: 9. The CDR3 has 15 amino acids. Germline-derived CDR1 and CDR2 are SGHAT and FQNNGV. CDR3 sequence: CASSFNRGGGQTQYF. CDR3 DNA: TGTGCCAGCAGCTTTAATCGGGGGGGCGGGCAGACCCAGTACTTC.

The chain employs TRBV4-1 and TRBJ2-1; 7 positions agree with TRBD1. This CDR3 is 19 amino acids long. V trimming: 0 bases; J trimming: 6 bases; junction bases outside the gene matches: 17. Germline V CDR1 and CDR2: MGHRA, YSYEKL. Here the CDR3 reads CASSQEKYSDRVLRNEQFF. DNA of the CDR3: TGCGCCAGCAGCCAAGAAAAATATTCTGACAGGGTCCTACGCAATGAGCAGTTCTTC.